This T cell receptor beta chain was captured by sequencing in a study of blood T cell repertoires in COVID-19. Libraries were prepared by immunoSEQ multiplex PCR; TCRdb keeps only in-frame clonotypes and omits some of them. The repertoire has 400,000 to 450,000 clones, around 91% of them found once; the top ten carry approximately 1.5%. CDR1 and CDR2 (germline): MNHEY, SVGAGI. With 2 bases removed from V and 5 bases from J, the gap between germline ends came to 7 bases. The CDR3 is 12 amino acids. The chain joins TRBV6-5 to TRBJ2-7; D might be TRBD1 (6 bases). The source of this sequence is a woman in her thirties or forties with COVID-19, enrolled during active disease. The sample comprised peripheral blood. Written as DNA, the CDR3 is TGTGCCAGCAGTTACACAGGGAACGAGCAGTACTTC. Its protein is CASSYTGNEQYF.